The next 12 T cell receptor beta chains were all read from a single sample in a study of cytomegalovirus exposure and HLA in healthy donors. Sequencing was performed with immunoSEQ multiplex PCR; in TCRdb, only in-frame clones are kept and a portion is missing. The sample lists approximately 65,000 clones, around 97% occurring once. Sequencing was carried out using PBMCs. The receptors originated from a man between 18 and 29 years old in good health and CMV-seronegative.

Details on this clone: At one of its ends the junction is not consistent with the germline gene, which may arise from a read error. The rearrangement uses TRBV7-7 and TRBJ2-2; D is possibly TRBD2 (6 bases). CDR3 length equals 15 residues. Germline V gives CDR1 SSHAT, CDR2 FNYEAQ (reference sequence). The CDR3 loop is CASTPSGGNTGELFF. The CDR3 DNA reads TGTGCTAGCACCCCATCCGGGGGAAACACCGGGGAGCTGTTTTTT.

V is TRBV5-1 and J is TRBJ1-1, with a tentative D call TRBD1 (6 bases). Trimming removed 1 base from V and 10 bases from J, with 20 bases in between. The CDR3 extends over 15 amino acids. The germline CDR1 and CDR2 sequences are SGHRS and YFSETQ. The chain's CDR3 is CASSLTQGAGRVAFF. For the CDR3, the DNA is TGCGCCAGCAGCTTGACACAGGGTGCGGGCCGAGTAGCTTTCTTT.

The chain combines TRBV4-1 with TRBJ2-7, with 8 bases matching TRBD1. The CDR3 runs 14 residues. Germline trimming cut 1 base from V and 7 bases from J; bases unmatched to any gene: 6. Germline assignment: CDR1 MGHRA and CDR2 YSYEKL. The CDR3 DNA reads as TGCGCCAGCAGCCAAGGCAGGGGGCGCATAGAGCAGTACTTC. It translates to CASSQGRGRIEQYF.

DNA of the CDR3: TGTGCCAGCAGCCCCCAGACAGGGACTGGAAACACCATATATTTT. This gives the protein CASSPQTGTGNTIYF. The chain is built from TRBV9 and TRBJ1-3, with TRBD1 identical over 7 bases. This CDR3 has 15 amino acids. The germline gives CDR1 SGDLS, CDR2 YYNGEE. The ends lost 4 bases at V and 2 bases at J; junction bases unmatched: 6.

This chain connects TRBV11-2 to TRBJ1-1, with 10 bases lining up with TRBD1. J gave up 6 bases and V 3 bases, and 16 bases lay outside the gene matches. The CDR3 length is 18 residues. CDR1 and CDR2 (germline): SGHAT, FQNNGV. CDR3 coding DNA: TGTGCCAGCAGCTTTAGATCCCGGGGACAGGGGTTTAACCCTGAAGCTTTCTTT. Its protein is CASSFRSRGQGFNPEAFF.

On this clone: This CDR3 is also generated by other DNA sequences in the sample. CDR3 bases: TGCAGTGCTAGGGACAGGGGCGGCTACACCTTC. Translating it yields CSARDRGGYTF. V and J are TRBV20-1 and TRBJ1-2, with 9 bases identical to TRBD1. Trimming took 3 bases from V and 8 from J; bases not matched to a gene: 1. The CDR3 spans 11 residues. Germline V gives CDR1 DFQATT, CDR2 SNEGSKA (reference sequence).

J is TRBJ1-2 and V is TRBV28, with TRBD1 identical over 7 bases. Germline assignment: CDR1 MDHEN and CDR2 SYDVKM. Trimming took 6 bases from V and 8 from J; bases not matched to a gene: 12. CDR3 size: 14 residues. CDR3: CASSRNDRVGGYTF. CDR3 in DNA: TGTGCCAGCAGCCGGAATGACAGGGTGGGGGGCTACACCTTC.

The chain recombines TRBV15 with TRBJ2-1; 11 bases match TRBD2. CDR3 size: 19 residues. CDR1 and CDR2 from the germline V gene are LNHNV and YYDKDF (reference sequence). Trimming cost V 2 bases and J 0 bases; bases outside gene matches: 9. The CDR3 protein is CATSRSGTSGWSSYNEQFF. The CDR3 DNA reads TGTGCCACCAGCAGATCGGGGACTAGCGGTTGGAGCTCCTACAATGAGCAGTTCTTC.

On this clone itself: Relative to the germline gene, one junction end is altered; a read error may explain this. The V gene is TRBV5-1, the J gene TRBJ2-1, with D possibly TRBD2 on 6 matching bases. This CDR3 has 16 amino acids. In germline, CDR1 is SGHRS, CDR2 YFSETQ. CDR3 DNA sequence: TGCGCCAGCAGCTTGTTTTTGCGGGACCCCTACAATGGGCAGTTCTTC. Translating it yields CASSLFLRDPYNGQFF. Full variable domain (remainder filled in from reference TRBV5-1 and TRBJ2-1): KAGVTQTPRYLIKTRGQQVTLSCSPISGHRSVSWYQQTPGQGLQFLFEYFSETQRNKGNFPGRFSGRQFSNSRSEMNVSTLELGDSALYLCASSLFLRDPYNGQFFGPGTRLTVL.

The chain has TRBV9 and TRBJ1-3; possible D gene TRBD1, 5 bases. This CDR3 has 15 amino acids. The germline gives CDR1 SGDLS, CDR2 YYNGEE. Trimming stripped 3 bases from V and 0 bases from J, with 10 bases between. CDR3 in amino acids: CASSDTGGSGNTIYF. The CDR3 DNA reads TGTGCCAGCAGCGACACCGGGGGCTCTGGAAACACCATATATTTT.

CDR3 loop: CASSQGQGWGEQFF. DNA of the CDR3: TGTGCCAGCAGCCAAGGACAGGGCTGGGGTGAGCAGTTCTTC. V is TRBV11-1 and J is TRBJ2-1, with 8 bases that match TRBD1. J was trimmed by 9 bases and V by 5 bases; bases with no gene match: 9. Looked up from germline, CDR1 is SGHAT and CDR2 is FQDESV (reference sequence). The CDR3 covers 14 residues. The full variable domain, completed using reference TRBV11-1 and TRBJ2-1, is EAEVAQSPRYKITEKSQAVAFWCDPISGHATLYWYRQILGQGPELLVQFQDESVVDDSQLPKDRFSAERLKGVDSTLKIQPAELGDSAMYLCASSQGQGWGEQFFGPGTRLTVL.

This clone was seen a few times. The chain couples TRBV20-1 to TRBJ1-2; maybe TRBD1 (6 bases). The V and J ends lost 1 base and 9 bases respectively, with 9 bases between them. The CDR3 is made up of 11 amino acids. Germline V gene lookup returns CDR1 DFQATT and CDR2 SNEGSKA (reference sequence). For the CDR3, the DNA is TGCAGTGCTAGAGGACAGGAACGCTACACCTTC. This encodes CSARGQERYTF.